This T cell receptor (beta chain) is drawn from a study of blood T cell repertoires in COVID-19. About the research overall: Researchers got acute and convalescent COVID-19 samples from the United States, Italy and Spain. T cells, B-cell-depleted T cells, or PBMCs provided the cDNA or gDNA that served as material.

Germline V gene data show CDR1 as SGDLS and CDR2 as YYNGEE. The CDR3 has 14 amino acids. The V segment lost 0 bases and the J segment 4 bases; nucleotides outside the gene matches: 3. The data were produced by immunoSEQ multiplex PCR, yet TCRdb's version contains in-frame clones alone and is incomplete. This sample has 50,000 to 55,000 clones, with around nine tenths found just once. To note about this clone: The sample carries other DNA sequences with the same CDR3.

This rearrangement joins TRBV9 to TRBJ2-7; TRBD1 aligns across 8 bases. Sequencing used peripheral blood. This TCR was sampled from a man aged 45 to 65 with acute or convalescent COVID-19. CDR3 region: CASSVGQGAYEQYF. For the CDR3, the DNA is TGTGCCAGCAGCGTAGGCCAGGGGGCTTACGAGCAGTACTTC.